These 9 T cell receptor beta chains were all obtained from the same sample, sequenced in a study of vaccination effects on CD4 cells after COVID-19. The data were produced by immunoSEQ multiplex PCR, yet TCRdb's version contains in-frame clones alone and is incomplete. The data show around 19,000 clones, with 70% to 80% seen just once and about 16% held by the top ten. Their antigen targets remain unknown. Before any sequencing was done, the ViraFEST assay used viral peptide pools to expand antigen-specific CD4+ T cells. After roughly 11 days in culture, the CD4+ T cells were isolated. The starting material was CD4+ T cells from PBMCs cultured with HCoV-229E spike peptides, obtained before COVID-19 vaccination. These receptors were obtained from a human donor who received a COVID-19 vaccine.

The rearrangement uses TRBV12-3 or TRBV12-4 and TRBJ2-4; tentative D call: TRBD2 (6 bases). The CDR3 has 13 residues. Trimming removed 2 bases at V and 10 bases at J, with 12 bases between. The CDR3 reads CASSLRSAGIQYF. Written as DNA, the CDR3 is TGTGCCAGCAGTTTACGGTCGGCGGGGATTCAGTACTTC.

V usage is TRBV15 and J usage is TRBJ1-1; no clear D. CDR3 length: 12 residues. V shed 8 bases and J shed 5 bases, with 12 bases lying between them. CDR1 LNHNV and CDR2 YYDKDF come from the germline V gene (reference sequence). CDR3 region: CATSMAETEAFF. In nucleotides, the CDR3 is TGTGCCACCTCAATGGCCGAAACTGAAGCTTTCTTT.

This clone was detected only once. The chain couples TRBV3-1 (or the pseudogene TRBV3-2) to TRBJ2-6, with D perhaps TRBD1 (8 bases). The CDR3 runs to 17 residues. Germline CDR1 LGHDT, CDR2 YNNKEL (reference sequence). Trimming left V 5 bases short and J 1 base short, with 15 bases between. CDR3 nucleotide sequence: TGTGCCAGCAGCTTAGGACAGGGAGGGTCTGGGGCCAACGTCCTGACTTTC. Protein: CASSLGQGGSGANVLTF.

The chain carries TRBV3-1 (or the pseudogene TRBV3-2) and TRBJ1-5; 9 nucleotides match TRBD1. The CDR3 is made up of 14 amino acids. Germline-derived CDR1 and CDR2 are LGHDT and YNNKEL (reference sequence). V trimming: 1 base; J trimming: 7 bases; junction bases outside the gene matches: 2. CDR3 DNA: TGTGCCAGCAGCCAAGGGACAGGGGACCAGCCCCAGCATTTT. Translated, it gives CASSQGTGDQPQHF.

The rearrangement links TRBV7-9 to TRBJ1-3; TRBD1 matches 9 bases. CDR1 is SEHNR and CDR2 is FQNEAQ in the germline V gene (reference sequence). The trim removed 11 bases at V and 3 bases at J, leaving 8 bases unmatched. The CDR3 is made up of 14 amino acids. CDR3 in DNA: TGTGCCGAATCCGGGACAGGGTATGGAAACACCATATATTTT. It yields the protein CAESGTGYGNTIYF.

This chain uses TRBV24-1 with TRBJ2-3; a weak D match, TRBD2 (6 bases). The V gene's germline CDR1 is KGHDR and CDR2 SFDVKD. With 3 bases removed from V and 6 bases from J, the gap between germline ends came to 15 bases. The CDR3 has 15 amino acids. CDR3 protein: CATSDTGGLVDTQYF. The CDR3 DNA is TGTGCCACCAGTGATACCGGGGGTCTGGTGGATACGCAGTATTTT.

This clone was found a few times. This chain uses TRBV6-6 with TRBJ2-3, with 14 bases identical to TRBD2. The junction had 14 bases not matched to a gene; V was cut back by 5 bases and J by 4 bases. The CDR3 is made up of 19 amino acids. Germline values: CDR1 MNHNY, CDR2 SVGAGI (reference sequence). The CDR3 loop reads CASSPHAGTSGSFADTQYF. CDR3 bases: TGTGCCAGCAGTCCCCATGCCGGGACTAGCGGGAGTTTTGCAGATACGCAGTATTTT.

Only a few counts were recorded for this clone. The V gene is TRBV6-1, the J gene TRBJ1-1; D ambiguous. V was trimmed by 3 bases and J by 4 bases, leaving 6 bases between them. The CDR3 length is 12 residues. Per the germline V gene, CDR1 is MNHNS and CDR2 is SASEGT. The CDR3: CASSDRVTEAFF. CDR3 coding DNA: TGTGCCAGCAGTGATAGGGTCACTGAAGCTTTCTTT.

CDR3 protein: CASSYSGPAVGYTF. CDR3 nucleotide sequence: TGTGCCAGCAGTTACTCGGGCCCGGCTGTGGGCTACACCTTC. The V call is TRBV6-5, the J call TRBJ1-2, with unresolved D. This CDR3 has 14 residues. V lost 0 bases to trimming and J lost 8 bases, with 13 bases between them. Germline V gene lookup returns CDR1 MNHEY and CDR2 SVGAGI.